The 3 T cell receptor beta chains presented below share a single source sample, sequenced in a study of T cells in tumors after PD-1 blockade (dated by TCRdb to about 2019). The time point label on this specimen signifies: before anti-PD-1 therapy. Receptor amplification or capture employed the immunoSEQ multiplex PCR assay. What TCRdb holds here is the immuneACCESS table cut down to in-frame rearrangements. Part of the clones is not present; checked against another copy, under half of the missing clones reflect an unresolved V gene, and the others are unexplained. The sample records roughly 49,000 clones, approximately 84% of which are singletons. Of the sample, roughly 4% falls within the top ten clones. The source material was PBMCs, sampled before anti-PD-1 treatment. Receptors originate from a human donor with basal cell carcinoma.

This clone was recorded a few times. The J gene is TRBJ1-6, the V gene TRBV2, with a tentative D call TRBD1 (5 bases). The CDR3 sequence is 17 residues long. Germline-derived CDR1 and CDR2 are SNHLY and FYNNEI. The V and J ends lost 1 base and 10 bases respectively, with 20 bases between them. CDR3 bases: TGTGCCAGCAGTGAAGGCCTCTCCGAAGGGGTTTACTCACCCCTCCACTTT. This sequence encodes CASSEGLSEGVYSPLHF.

This clone was seen just once. The rearrangement joins TRBV6-1 to TRBJ2-2; no firm D call. This CDR3 has 15 amino acids. Deletions cut 1 base from V and 3 bases from J, with 9 bases between. The V gene's germline CDR1 is MNHNS and CDR2 SASEGT. CDR3 coding DNA: TGTGCCAGCAGTGAAGGACTTAGGGACACCGGGGAGCTGTTTTTT. Its translation is CASSEGLRDTGELFF.

The rearrangement links TRBV9 to TRBJ1-2; 7 bases match TRBD1. The length of the CDR3 is 13 residues. The germline CDR1 and CDR2 sequences are SGDLS and YYNGEE. The V and J ends lost 0 bases and 8 bases, in that order; junction bases with no gene match: 4. The CDR3 here is CASSVGAGGGYTF. The CDR3 nucleotides are TGTGCCAGCAGCGTAGGGGCAGGGGGAGGCTACACCTTC.